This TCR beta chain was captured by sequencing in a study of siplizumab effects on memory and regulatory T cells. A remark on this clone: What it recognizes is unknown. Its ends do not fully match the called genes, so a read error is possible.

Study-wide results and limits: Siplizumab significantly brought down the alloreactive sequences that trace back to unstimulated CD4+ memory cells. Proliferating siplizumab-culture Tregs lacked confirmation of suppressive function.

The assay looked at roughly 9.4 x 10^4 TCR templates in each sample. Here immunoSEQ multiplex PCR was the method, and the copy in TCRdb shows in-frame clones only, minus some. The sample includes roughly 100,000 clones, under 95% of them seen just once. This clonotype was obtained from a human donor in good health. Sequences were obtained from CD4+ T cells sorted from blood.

The CDR3 nucleotides read TGTGCTAGCAGTTCGAGTCTTCTAGCGGGAGGGCCGAACACCGGGGAGCTGTTTTTT. It codes for CASSSSLLAGGPNTGELFF. The chain recombines TRBV7-7 with TRBJ2-2, with 12 bases identical to TRBD2. Germline V lookup: CDR1 SSHAT, CDR2 FNYEAQ (reference sequence). The CDR3 spans 19 residues. Drawing the rest from reference TRBV7-7 and TRBJ2-2, the complete variable domain is GAGVSQSPRYKVTKRGQDVTLRCDPISSHATLYWYQQALGQGPEFLTYFNYEAQPDKSGLPSDRFSAERPEGSISTLTIQRTEQRDSAMYRCASSSSLLAGGPNTGELFFGEGSRLTVL.